A single sample gave rise to the 29 T cell receptor beta chains below, sequenced in a study of cytomegalovirus exposure and HLA in healthy donors. The PCR made use of 60 Vbeta and 13 Jbeta primers. Using immunoSEQ multiplex PCR, the repertoire was profiled, and TCRdb retains in-frame clones only, with some absent. This repertoire shows about 84,000 clones, just under 90% found once; its top ten account for around 2.5%. The specimen sequenced was PBMCs. The receptors were gathered from a man between 18 and 29 years old in good health and CMV-seronegative.

The J gene is TRBJ2-5, the V gene TRBV27, with 7 bases identical to TRBD1. V trimming: 2 bases; J trimming: 5 bases; junction bases outside the gene matches: 5. CDR3 length: 14 amino acids. From germline, CDR1 is MNHEY and CDR2 SMNVEV (reference sequence). The CDR3 reads CASSLEGGVETQYF. The CDR3 DNA follows: TGTGCCAGCAGTTTAGAAGGGGGCGTGGAGACCCAGTACTTC.

The V and J genes are TRBV7-9 and TRBJ1-2, with 7 bases fitting TRBD1. J lost 4 bases, V lost 5 bases, and 10 bases had no gene match. The CDR3 sequence is 15 residues long. Germline V gives CDR1 SEHNR, CDR2 FQNEAQ (reference sequence). The CDR3 nucleotides read TGTGCCAGCAGCATCGCGTCCGGGACAGCCTATGGCTACACCTTC. Amino acid sequence: CASSIASGTAYGYTF.

The gene calls are TRBV4-3 and TRBJ2-7; 8 nucleotides agree with TRBD2. CDR1 and CDR2 (germline): LGHNA, YSLEER. J was trimmed by 4 bases and V by 1 base; bases with no gene match: 12. The CDR3 runs to 17 residues. CDR3 in amino acids: CASSQGILAGSGYEQYF. The DNA of the CDR3 is TGCGCCAGCAGCCAAGGGATTTTAGCGGGAAGTGGATACGAGCAGTACTTC.

This rearrangement joins TRBV27 to TRBJ2-7, with TRBD1 matching 8 bases. After removal of 2 bases from V and 2 bases from J, the junction contained 14 bases not matched to a gene. Per germline, CDR1 MNHEY and CDR2 SMNVEV (reference sequence). This CDR3 comprises 18 residues. This CDR3 reads CASSLPPRTGSLPYEQYF. The CDR3 DNA reads as TGTGCCAGCAGTTTACCTCCAAGGACAGGGTCTCTTCCCTACGAGCAGTACTTC.

V usage is TRBV11-2 and J usage is TRBJ2-1; TRBD1 matches 7 bases. Germline V gene sequence: CDR1 SGHAT, CDR2 FQNNGV. V lost 5 bases to trimming and J lost 0 bases; unmatched junction nucleotides: 13. The CDR3 has 18 residues. The CDR3 loop reads CASSPRSPDRASYNEQFF. DNA for the CDR3: TGTGCCAGCAGCCCCCGGAGTCCCGACAGGGCCTCCTACAATGAGCAGTTCTTC.

This clone was found once. The J gene is TRBJ2-7, the V gene TRBV4-1; D uncertain. Germline assignment: CDR1 MGHRA and CDR2 YSYEKL. CDR3 size: 13 residues. Trimming took 1 base from V and 7 from J, leaving 11 bases between them. CDR3 amino acids: CASSQVVLREQYF. The CDR3 DNA is TGCGCCAGCAGCCAAGTGGTACTGAGGGAGCAGTACTTC.

V gene TRBV18 combines with J gene TRBJ2-3, with D unclear. V shed 3 bases and J shed 6 bases, with 4 bases lying between them. The V gene's germline CDR1 is KGHSH and CDR2 LQKENI. This CDR3 has 11 amino acids. The CDR3 DNA is TGTGCCAGCTCACCGCAGGATACGCAGTATTTT. It codes for CASSPQDTQYF.

The chain joins TRBV28 to TRBJ1-1; 8 bases map to TRBD1. Losses at the gene ends were 4 bases for V and 5 bases for J; bases not matched to a gene: 6. This CDR3 has 14 amino acids. Germline V lookup: CDR1 MDHEN, CDR2 SYDVKM. DNA for the CDR3: TGTGCCAGCAGTTCCACCCAGGGGGCGACTGAAGCTTTCTTT. Translation: CASSSTQGATEAFF. The whole variable domain, filled in from reference TRBV28 and TRBJ1-1, reads DVKVTQSSRYLVKRTGEKVFLECVQDMDHENMFWYRQDPGLGLRLIYFSYDVKMKEKGDIPEGYSVSREKKERFSLILESASTNQTSMYLCASSSTQGATEAFFGQGTRLTVV.

This chain uses TRBV6-1 with TRBJ2-7; TRBD1 aligns across 9 bases. CDR1 is MNHNS and CDR2 is SASEGT in the germline V gene. J lost 3 bases, V lost 4 bases, and 7 bases had no gene match. The CDR3 length is 15 residues. The CDR3 DNA follows: TGTGCCAGCAGTGTCTCACAGACAGGGGGCTACGAGCAGTACTTC. Protein: CASSVSQTGGYEQYF.

The genes are TRBV2 and TRBJ2-7; D is possibly TRBD2 (5 bases). V was clipped by 6 bases and J by 3 bases, with 15 bases between them. The CDR3 runs to 14 residues. The germline gives CDR1 SNHLY, CDR2 FYNNEI. The CDR3 bases are TGTGCCAGCAGGTTGAGAACGGGGATCTACGAGCAGTACTTC. It yields the protein CASRLRTGIYEQYF.

This chain uses TRBV4-2 with TRBJ1-2, with TRBD1 as a possible D gene (5 bases). The germline CDR1 and CDR2 sequences are LGHNA and YNFKEQ. The CDR3 consists of 17 residues. The germline V and J ends were trimmed by 1 base and 0 bases, with 15 bases remaining between them. The CDR3 loop is CASSQGPQTVPNYGYTF. CDR3 DNA: TGTGCCAGCAGCCAAGGCCCGCAGACAGTCCCTAACTATGGCTACACCTTC.

Here the CDR3 reads CASSRRQSPSTDTQYF. The CDR3 region has the DNA TGTGCCAGCAGCCGTAGACAAAGCCCTAGCACAGATACGCAGTATTTT. The V and J genes are TRBV7-2 and TRBJ2-3; no reliable D call. The germline gives CDR1 SGHTA, CDR2 FQGNSA. This CDR3 contains 16 residues. Between the trimmed V and J ends, which lost 5 bases and 0 bases, there was a span of 15 bases.

This chain connects TRBV28 to TRBJ2-5, with no clear D. This CDR3 has 12 residues. V lost 5 bases and J 5 bases, leaving 9 bases between the germline ends. Per germline, CDR1 MDHEN and CDR2 SYDVKM. CDR3 sequence (DNA): TGTGCCAGCAGTCTGAGCCGGGAGACCCAGTACTTC. Encoded protein: CASSLSRETQYF.

This clone was recorded once. This rearrangement joins TRBV7-9 to TRBJ1-2; 8 bases line up with TRBD1. The V gene's germline CDR1 is SEHNR and CDR2 FQNEAQ (reference sequence). This CDR3 is built from 17 residues. V lost 5 bases to trimming and J lost 5 bases; unmatched junction nucleotides: 16. The CDR3 here is CASSNTLLQGAVYGYTF. Here the CDR3 DNA reads TGTGCCAGCAGCAACACCCTCCTTCAGGGGGCCGTTTATGGCTACACCTTC.

The rearrangement links TRBV9 to TRBJ1-5; possibly TRBD1 for D (5 bases). Trimming removed 10 bases at V and 7 bases at J, with 24 bases between. The CDR3 runs to 15 residues. From germline, CDR1 is SGDLS and CDR2 YYNGEE. CDR3 amino acids: CASSYRGGSGQPQHF. CDR3 nucleotides: TGTGCCTCCTCGTATCGTGGGGGGTCAGGCCAGCCCCAGCATTTT. Combining the CDR3 with reference TRBV9 and TRBJ1-5 gives the whole variable domain DSGVTQTPKHLITATGQRVTLRCSPRSGDLSVYWYQQSLDQGLQFLIQYYNGEERAKGNILERFSAQQFPDLHSELNLSSLELGDSALYFCASSYRGGSGQPQHFGDGTRLSIL.

This chain uses TRBV18 with TRBJ2-7; TRBD2 matches 12 bases. Trimming at V came to 1 base and at J to 6 bases, leaving 7 bases not matched to a gene. Looked up from germline, CDR1 is KGHSH and CDR2 is LQKENI. CDR3 length equals 16 residues. The CDR3 DNA reads TGTGCCAGCTCACCACTAGGAACTAGCGGGAGGTCCGAGCAGTACTTC. Translated: CASSPLGTSGRSEQYF. The whole variable domain, filled in from reference TRBV18 and TRBJ2-7, reads NAGVMQNPRHLVRRRGQEARLRCSPMKGHSHVYWYRQLPEEGLKFMVYLQKENIIDESGMPKERFSAEFPKEGPSILRIQQVVRGDSAAYFCASSPLGTSGRSEQYFGPGTRLTVT.

The rearrangement links TRBV28 to TRBJ1-1; D may be TRBD1 (5 bases). This CDR3 contains 11 residues. Looked up from germline, CDR1 is MDHEN and CDR2 is SYDVKM. V lost 1 base and J lost 11, with 8 bases in between. CDR3 sequence: CASSLSRAAFF. The CDR3 DNA reads as TGTGCCAGCAGTTTATCCAGGGCTGCTTTCTTT.

This chain links TRBV7-6 with TRBJ2-7; 13 bases align to TRBD2. From germline, CDR1 is SGHVS and CDR2 FNYEAQ. The length of the CDR3 is 16 residues. Trimming removed 2 bases from V and 4 bases from J; junction bases left unmatched: 5. CDR3 in amino acids: CASSLRTSGRGYEQYF. The CDR3 DNA reads as TGTGCCAGCAGCTTAAGAACTAGCGGGAGGGGTTACGAGCAGTACTTC.

V is TRBV19 and J is TRBJ2-4, with TRBD2 identical over 12 bases. Trimming removed 5 bases from V and 6 bases from J; junction bases left unmatched: 5. From germline, CDR1 is LNHDA and CDR2 SQIVND (reference sequence). The CDR3 spans 15 residues. The CDR3 loop reads CASSGRGLAGNIQYF. In DNA form, the CDR3 reads TGTGCCAGTAGTGGGAGGGGACTAGCGGGAAACATTCAGTACTTC.

The rearrangement joins TRBV19 to TRBJ1-5; D not resolved. Trimming cost V 0 bases and J 5 bases, with 11 bases left between them. Germline-derived CDR1 and CDR2 are LNHDA and SQIVND (reference sequence). CDR3 size: 15 residues. The CDR3 reads CASSIDLGSYQPQHF. The CDR3 DNA sequence: TGTGCCAGTAGTATAGATCTAGGCAGTTATCAGCCCCAGCATTTT.

The chain has TRBV18 and TRBJ2-5, with D possibly matching TRBD2 (6 bases). Matching the DNA end better, TRBJ2-7 makes the J call doubtful. The CDR3 runs 20 residues. Germline V gives CDR1 KGHSH, CDR2 LQKENI. CDR3 DNA sequence: TGTGCCAGCTCACCAGGAGGGTCTGGGTTAGGTCAGGGAATCTCCTACGAGCAGTACTTC. Its protein product is CASSPGGSGLGQGISYEQYF.

Remarks on this clone: Other DNA sequences from this sample encode an identical CDR3 as well. The chain employs TRBV27 and TRBJ1-3; D gene ambiguous. Germline assignment: CDR1 MNHEY and CDR2 SMNVEV (reference sequence). V lost 6 bases to trimming and J lost 4 bases, with 10 bases between them. This CDR3 has 13 residues. The DNA for the CDR3 is TGTGCCAGCAGCCGGGGAGGAGGAAACACCATATATTTT. Translation: CASSRGGGNTIYF.

The CDR3 bases are TGTGCCAGCACGACGTCATCCGGGGGACGGAACACCGGGGAGCTGTTTTTT. This codes for CASTTSSGGRNTGELFF. V gene TRBV2 combines with J gene TRBJ2-2; D may be TRBD2 (6 bases). The germline V gene has CDR1 SNHLY and CDR2 FYNNEI. CDR3 length equals 17 residues. Trimming left V 7 bases short and J 1 base short, with 19 bases between.

About this clone itself: Compared with germline, one end of the junction differs, possibly owing to a read error. This chain links TRBV6-6 with TRBJ2-3; 8 bases are shared with TRBD1. Germline values: CDR1 MNHNY, CDR2 SVGAGI (reference sequence). This CDR3 has 14 amino acids. CDR3 sequence (DNA): TGCGCATCACGACAGGGGCATGGCACAGATACGCAGTATTTT. This gives the protein CASRQGHGTDTQYF.

About this clone: The junction does not match germline at one end; this may be a read error. The sample has other DNA sequences that encode this CDR3 too. This chain uses TRBV28 with TRBJ1-5; TRBD1 matches 7 bases. CDR3 size: 16 residues. Germline-derived CDR1 and CDR2 are MDHEN and SYDVKM. CDR3 nucleotide sequence: TGCGCCAGCAGTTTGCCCGGGACAGCCTACAATCAGCCCCAGCATTTT. Protein sequence: CASSLPGTAYNQPQHF.

V usage is TRBV4-1 and J usage is TRBJ2-3; 7 bases map to TRBD1. Germline-derived CDR1 and CDR2 are MGHRA and YSYEKL. The V and J ends lost 0 bases and 3 bases, in that order; junction bases with no gene match: 3. The CDR3 is 15 amino acids. The DNA of the CDR3 is TGCGCCAGCAGCCAAGAGGACAGGAGGACAGATACGCAGTATTTT. It encodes CASSQEDRRTDTQYF.

This chain joins TRBV4-3 and TRBJ1-1; a possible D gene is TRBD1 (6 bases). The CDR3 consists of 17 residues. Trimming removed 0 bases from V and 1 base from J, with 15 bases in between. Germline assignment: CDR1 LGHNA and CDR2 YSLEER. The CDR3 nucleotides read TGCGCCAGCAGCCAAGATAGGTGGGACACGCCGAACACTGAAGCTTTCTTT. As protein: CASSQDRWDTPNTEAFF.

This clone came up once. The chain joins TRBV20-1 to TRBJ2-1, with D hard to call. V was cut by 6 bases and J by 10 bases, with 7 bases left in between. The CDR3 sequence is 9 residues long. CDR1 is DFQATT, CDR2 SNEGSKA, per germline (reference sequence). The DNA of the CDR3 is TGCAGTGCAAACTCGGAGCAGTTCTTC. As protein: CSANSEQFF.

V and J are TRBV7-9 and TRBJ1-3, with 9 positions matching TRBD1. Per germline, CDR1 SEHNR and CDR2 FQNEAQ (reference sequence). V shed 2 bases, J shed 8 bases, and the junction held 4 bases outside the gene matches. This CDR3 is 14 amino acids long. DNA for the CDR3: TGTGCCAGCAGCTTAACAGGGGGCGCGGACACCATATATTTT. This gives the protein CASSLTGGADTIYF.